The rows below give T cell receptor beta chains drawn from one sample of a study of T cell repertoires in cytomegalovirus infection. MiXCR, run by TCRdb on the reads, gives a single entry per CDR3 protein. In the table there are fewer than 950,000 distinct CDR3 sequences, 32% of which are singletons. These receptors' targets are unknown. Sample: cultured CD8+ T cells from PBMCs, taken from culture after CMV antigen stimulation. The receptors shown here come from a human donor in good health (CMV status not recorded). Some clones in this sample may be carry-over from other donors' samples. Each CDR3 is given with its conserved first and last residue. Fields, in order: V gene, J gene, D gene, clone size, CDR3 DNA, CDR3 protein. The D gene is left open where the match is weak. Size values are once, few and many counts, or a class for expanded clones, and some rows have none.

V gene: TRBV6-6
J gene: TRBJ1-3
D gene: TRBD1
clone size: .
CDR3 DNA: TGTGCCAGCAGTTACACAAAAACAGGGGGCTCTGGAAACACCATATATTTT
CDR3 protein: CASSYTKTGGSGNTIYF

V gene: TRBV12-3/TRBV12-4
J gene: TRBJ2-5
D gene: .
clone size: many
CDR3 DNA: TGTGCCAGCAGCCACCTGGGACACTCCCAAGAGACCCAGTACTTC
CDR3 protein: CASSHLGHSQETQYF

V gene: TRBV5-6
J gene: TRBJ1-1
D gene: .
clone size: .
CDR3 DNA: TGTGCCAGCAGCCCGAGCAGCCTGAACACTGAAGCTTTCTTT
CDR3 protein: CASSPSSLNTEAFF

V gene: TRBV19
J gene: TRBJ2-2
D gene: .
clone size: .
CDR3 DNA: TGTGCCAGTAGGGATGGGCAGGTCCTCGAGCTGTTTTTT
CDR3 protein: CASRDGQVLELFF

V gene: TRBV12-3/TRBV12-4
J gene: TRBJ1-1
D gene: .
clone size: few
CDR3 DNA: TGTGCCAGCAGCCCCCGGTGGGACTTTTTTGGGGCTTTCTTT
CDR3 protein: CASSPRWDFFGAFF

V gene: TRBV7-9
J gene: TRBJ2-5
D gene: .
clone size: .
CDR3 DNA: TGTGCCAGCAGCTTTGGGGGGCAAGAGACCCGGTACTTC
CDR3 protein: CASSFGGQETRYF

V gene: TRBV23-1
J gene: TRBJ2-3
D gene: .
clone size: .
CDR3 DNA: TGCGCCAGCAGTTTCGAGGGTCCCCTCACAGATACGCAGTATTTT
CDR3 protein: CASSFEGPLTDTQYF

V gene: TRBV9
J gene: TRBJ2-1
D gene: TRBD1
clone size: .
CDR3 DNA: TGTGCCAGCAACAACCGGGACAGGGCCCTCAATGAGCAGTTCTTC
CDR3 protein: CASNNRDRALNEQFF

V gene: TRBV7-2
J gene: TRBJ2-5
D gene: TRBD2
clone size: many
CDR3 DNA: TGTGCCAGCAGACAGGAGGAAGCGGGGGGGCGGGAGACCCAGTACTTC
CDR3 protein: CASRQEEAGGRETQYF

V gene: TRBV11-2
J gene: TRBJ2-5
D gene: .
clone size: few
CDR3 DNA: TGTGCCAGCAGCCCGAGAGGGGGGGACAGGGAGACCCAGTACTTC
CDR3 protein: CASSPRGGDRETQYF

V gene: TRBV11-3
J gene: TRBJ1-1
D gene: .
clone size: .
CDR3 DNA: TGTGCCAGCAGTATCCCCGGGCAGGGGACTGAAGCTTTCTTT
CDR3 protein: CASSIPGQGTEAFF

V gene: TRBV7-2
J gene: TRBJ1-2
D gene: TRBD1
clone size: few
CDR3 DNA: TGTGCCAGCAGCTCTCGACAGGGACGATATGGCTACACCTTC
CDR3 protein: CASSSRQGRYGYTF

V gene: TRBV6-6
J gene: TRBJ2-7
D gene: .
clone size: .
CDR3 DNA: TGTGCCAGCAGTTACTCAGGTAGCTCCTACTACGAGCAGTACTTC
CDR3 protein: CASSYSGSSYYEQYF

V gene: TRBV6-5
J gene: TRBJ2-1
D gene: TRBD2
clone size: .
CDR3 DNA: TGTGCCAGCAGTTCCATTAGCGGGGGATTCTACAATGAGCAGTTCTTC
CDR3 protein: CASSSISGGFYNEQFF

V gene: TRBV7-6
J gene: TRBJ2-7
D gene: .
clone size: once
CDR3 DNA: TGTGCCAGCAGCTCAGACCACCTCGGGGAGCAGTACTTC
CDR3 protein: CASSSDHLGEQYF

V gene: TRBV19
J gene: TRBJ1-1
D gene: .
clone size: .
CDR3 DNA: TGTGCCAGTAGTCTTACTCCGGAACAGAACACTGAAGCTTTCTTT
CDR3 protein: CASSLTPEQNTEAFF

V gene: TRBV7-9
J gene: TRBJ1-1
D gene: TRBD1
clone size: .
CDR3 DNA: TGTGCCAGCAGCCCCCTCTGGACAGGGGGAAACACTGAAGCTTTCTTT
CDR3 protein: CASSPLWTGGNTEAFF

V gene: TRBV19
J gene: TRBJ2-1
D gene: TRBD2
clone size: .
CDR3 DNA: TGTGCCAGTAGTATAATCAGTTCGGGGGGCAATGAGCAGTTCTTC
CDR3 protein: CASSIISSGGNEQFF

V gene: TRBV7-8
J gene: TRBJ2-2
D gene: .
clone size: many
CDR3 DNA: TGTGCCAGCAGCTCCCTAGTCGGGACCGGGGAGCTGTTTTTT
CDR3 protein: CASSSLVGTGELFF

V gene: TRBV6-5
J gene: TRBJ1-5
D gene: .
clone size: .
CDR3 DNA: TGTGCCAGCAAAATTAGCGATAATAGCAATCAGCCCCAGCATTTT
CDR3 protein: CASKISDNSNQPQHF

V gene: TRBV12-3/TRBV12-4
J gene: TRBJ1-1
D gene: TRBD1
clone size: many
CDR3 DNA: TGTGCCAGCAGTTTCACAGGGGCAGCAAACACTGAAGCTTTCTTT
CDR3 protein: CASSFTGAANTEAFF

V gene: TRBV7-2
J gene: TRBJ2-3
D gene: TRBD2
clone size: many
CDR3 DNA: TGTGCCAGCACTTTCTCTAGCGGGGAGAACACAGATACGCAGTATTTT
CDR3 protein: CASTFSSGENTDTQYF

V gene: TRBV12-3/TRBV12-4
J gene: TRBJ2-5
D gene: .
clone size: few
CDR3 DNA: TGTGCCAGCAGTTTAGGGAGGGGGGCCTATGAGACCCAGTACTTC
CDR3 protein: CASSLGRGAYETQYF

V gene: TRBV24-1
J gene: TRBJ2-1
D gene: .
clone size: few
CDR3 DNA: TGTGCCACCAGTGATTTAGGGGGGGGTGAGCAGTTCTTC
CDR3 protein: CATSDLGGGEQFF

V gene: TRBV5-1
J gene: TRBJ2-3
D gene: TRBD2
clone size: .
CDR3 DNA: TGCGCCAGCAGCTTGGGTTATGGACTAGCCGGCACAGATACGCAGTATTTT
CDR3 protein: CASSLGYGLAGTDTQYF

V gene: TRBV10-3
J gene: TRBJ2-3
D gene: .
clone size: .
CDR3 DNA: TGTGCCATCAGAATAGGGACACTCGAAGGTGGGGTACGGGAGTATTTT
CDR3 protein: CAIRIGTLEGGVREYF

V gene: TRBV9
J gene: TRBJ2-7
D gene: .
clone size: .
CDR3 DNA: TGTGCCAGCAACCCCACTGGGGCCTCCTACGAGCAGTACTTC
CDR3 protein: CASNPTGASYEQYF

V gene: TRBV2
J gene: TRBJ1-1
D gene: .
clone size: .
CDR3 DNA: TGTGCCAGGGCTGTGGGGGGAGAGACTGAAGCTTTCTTT
CDR3 protein: CARAVGGETEAFF

V gene: TRBV12-5
J gene: TRBJ1-2
D gene: .
clone size: .
CDR3 DNA: TGTGCTAGTGGTTTGTCCCGCTCCTATGGCTACACCTTC
CDR3 protein: CASGLSRSYGYTF

V gene: TRBV19
J gene: TRBJ2-1
D gene: TRBD2
clone size: .
CDR3 DNA: TGTGTCAGTAGTACTTACGGTAGCGGGGGTCACAATGAGCAGTTCTTC
CDR3 protein: CVSSTYGSGGHNEQFF

V gene: TRBV7-9
J gene: TRBJ2-5
D gene: .
clone size: few
CDR3 DNA: TGTGCCAGCAGCTTAAATCTGCGAGCAAGTGAGACCCAGTACTTC
CDR3 protein: CASSLNLRASETQYF

V gene: TRBV15
J gene: TRBJ2-5
D gene: .
clone size: .
CDR3 DNA: TGTGCCACCAGCAGAGAAAGGGTGTGGACCCAGTACTTC
CDR3 protein: CATSRERVWTQYF

V gene: TRBV27
J gene: TRBJ2-7
D gene: TRBD2
clone size: .
CDR3 DNA: TGTGCCAGCAGTTACCTAGCGGCGGGCTCCTACGAGCAGTACTTC
CDR3 protein: CASSYLAAGSYEQYF

V gene: TRBV10-2
J gene: TRBJ1-6
D gene: .
clone size: .
CDR3 DNA: TGCGCCAGCAGTGAAGGGGGTCAGGACCTTTTGCCCCTCCACTTT
CDR3 protein: CASSEGGQDLLPLHF

V gene: TRBV20-1
J gene: TRBJ2-7
D gene: TRBD2
clone size: .
CDR3 DNA: TGCAGCCTCCGGACTAGCGGGACCAGTGAGCAGTACTTC
CDR3 protein: CSLRTSGTSEQYF